Sequencing of this T cell receptor (beta chain) was carried out in a study of beta chain features in type 1 diabetes. Turning to the study itself: Age, gender and cell yields were similar between patients and healthy donors.

Study-wide findings and caveats: TCRB CDR3s from Type 1 diabetes patients were moderately but significantly shorter in all four CD4+ subsets. Although PCR might favor shorter templates, it would do so equally in patients and controls.

Germline loops: CDR1 MNHEY, CDR2 SMNVEV (reference sequence). The CDR3 covers 17 residues. Trimming cost V 4 bases and J 4 bases; bases outside gene matches: 9. As every portion of the isolated RNA was reverse transcribed, the sequencing read expressed TCRB transcripts. It was found that naive, central memory and regulatory T cell samples averaged approximately 3.5 million reads. Here immunoSEQ multiplex PCR was the method, and the copy in TCRdb shows in-frame clones only, minus some. The sample yields 600,000 to 700,000 clones, 13% seen once. The authors sorted CD4+ naive, central memory, regulatory and stem cell-like memory cells via CD45RO/CCR7/CD25/CD127/CD95/CD27. Concerning this clone: The antigen remains undetermined.

Material: naive CD4+ T cells from blood. This chain connects TRBV27 to TRBJ2-1; 11 bases align to TRBD1. This TCR was sampled from a man aged 18 to 29 with type 1 diabetes. CDR3 loop: CASSWTSGTGGYNEQFF. In DNA, the CDR3 is TGTGCCAGCAGTTGGACCTCTGGGACAGGGGGGTACAATGAGCAGTTCTTC.